These 8 T cell receptor beta chains share one sample of origin, sequenced in a study of PD-1 blockade in classical Hodgkin lymphoma. Measured with immunoSEQ multiplex PCR; TCRdb has only the in-frame clones, and not every one. The sample records 47,000 or so clones, roughly 93% being singletons. Time point reported: newly diagnosed, previously untreated cHL patient sample. Sequencing was carried out using peripheral blood mononuclear cells (PBMCs). These receptor sequences come from a human donor with classical Hodgkin lymphoma.

The chain joins TRBV2 to TRBJ2-7, with D perhaps matching TRBD2 (5 bases). The CDR3 extends over 13 amino acids. Germline V gene lookup returns CDR1 SNHLY and CDR2 FYNNEI. Trimming took 5 bases from V and 5 from J, leaving 13 bases between them. CDR3: CASSPYSGDEQYF. The CDR3 DNA sequence: TGTGCCAGCAGTCCATACAGCGGCGACGAGCAGTACTTC.

As DNA, the CDR3 is TGTGCCAGCAGCTTGGGGACGGTCCACTCTGGGGCCAACGTCCTGACTTTC. Encoded protein: CASSLGTVHSGANVLTF. The chain uses TRBV7-3 and TRBJ2-6, with D possibly being TRBD1 or TRBD2 (5 bases each). The germline V gene encodes CDR1 SGHTA and CDR2 FQGTGA. V gave up 3 bases and J gave up 0 bases, with 12 bases separating them. The CDR3 has 17 residues.

Here the CDR3 DNA reads TGTGCCACCGACTTGGGAGGGGCCAACGTCCTGACTTTC. Encoded protein: CATDLGGANVLTF. The chain employs TRBV15 and TRBJ2-6; D remains ambiguous. The germline V gene encodes CDR1 LNHNV and CDR2 YYDKDF (reference sequence). V lost 8 bases, J lost 4 bases, and 9 bases lay in between. The CDR3 spans 13 residues.

The chain combines TRBV4-1 with TRBJ1-2, with D hard to call. CDR3 length: 15 amino acids. Germline V lookup: CDR1 MGHRA, CDR2 YSYEKL. V was clipped by 0 bases and J by 3 bases, with 11 bases between them. The CDR3 sequence is CASSQDSHRDYGYTF. The DNA of the CDR3 is TGCGCCAGCAGCCAAGATTCGCATCGGGACTATGGCTACACCTTC.

The chain employs TRBV29-1 and TRBJ2-1; TRBD2 matches 9 bases. The CDR3 has 13 amino acids. Germline V gene sequence: CDR1 SQVTM, CDR2 ANQGSEA. V lost 3 bases, J lost 15 bases, and 12 bases stayed unmatched. CDR3 in DNA: TGCAGCGTTGAGAAGGCTAGCGGGGACTTCGGGTTCTTC. This encodes CSVEKASGDFGFF.

In its sample, this clone was seen once. The chain carries TRBV4-1 and TRBJ1-5; 9 bases are shared with TRBD1. This CDR3 spans 15 amino acids. Germline V gene lookup returns CDR1 MGHRA and CDR2 YSYEKL. Trimming took 4 bases from V and 4 from J; bases not matched to a gene: 5. The CDR3 bases are TGCGCCAGCAGCCGAGACAGGGGGTCAAATCAGCCCCAGCATTTT. This translates into CASSRDRGSNQPQHF.

The genes are TRBV5-1 and TRBJ1-3; D not certain. Germline CDR1 is SGHRS and CDR2 is YFSETQ. The CDR3 is 15 residues long. V was clipped by 6 bases and J by 0 bases, with 13 bases between them. CDR3 sequence reads: CASTKDGSSGNTIYF. Here the CDR3 DNA reads TGCGCCAGCACTAAGGACGGATCCTCTGGAAACACCATATATTTT.

The V and J genes are TRBV5-1 and TRBJ2-1; TRBD2 might be the D (5 bases). The CDR3 spans 13 residues. V was cut by 1 base and J by 7 bases, with 9 bases left in between. The germline CDR1 and CDR2 sequences are SGHRS and YFSETQ. CDR3 in amino acids: CASSLTSRNEQFF. CDR3 coding DNA: TGCGCCAGCAGCTTGACTAGTCGGAATGAGCAGTTCTTC.